The 3 T cell receptor beta chains given below trace back to one sample, sequenced in a study of regulatory dendritic cells for organ transplantation. Sequencing was performed with immunoSEQ multiplex PCR; in TCRdb, only in-frame clones are kept and a portion is missing. In the table there are under 25,000 clones, just under 75% of which are singletons. The sequenced sample was memory CD4+ T cells from blood. The subset is: CD45RO+ memory T cells. These receptor sequences come from a human donor in good health.

This chain joins TRBV9 and TRBJ2-2, with TRBD2 matching 10 bases. Per germline, CDR1 SGDLS and CDR2 YYNGEE. The CDR3 runs to 16 residues. V lost 0 bases to trimming and J lost 4 bases; unmatched junction nucleotides: 3. The chain's CDR3 is CASSVVSGGSTGELFF. CDR3 nucleotide sequence: TGTGCCAGCAGCGTAGTTAGCGGGGGGTCCACCGGGGAGCTGTTTTTT.

This rearrangement joins TRBV11-1 to TRBJ2-7, with 11 positions matching TRBD1. The CDR3 covers 16 residues. Per the germline V gene, CDR1 is SGHAT and CDR2 is FQDESV (reference sequence). V was clipped by 4 bases and J by 4 bases; unmatched bases: 9. The CDR3 here is CASSSAGTGGGYEQYF. CDR3 coding DNA: TGTGCCAGCAGCTCCGCCGGGACAGGGGGAGGTTACGAGCAGTACTTC. Based on the CDR3 plus reference TRBV11-1 and TRBJ2-7, the full variable domain is EAEVAQSPRYKITEKSQAVAFWCDPISGHATLYWYRQILGQGPELLVQFQDESVVDDSQLPKDRFSAERLKGVDSTLKIQPAELGDSAMYLCASSSAGTGGGYEQYFGPGTRLTVT.

This chain joins TRBV7-8 and TRBJ2-3; D remains ambiguous. The CDR3 is 12 residues long. Germline CDR1 SGHVS, CDR2 FQNEAQ. The ends were cut back, 5 bases at V and 2 bases at J, with 5 bases in the middle. The CDR3 here is CASSPNTDTQYF. In DNA form, the CDR3 reads TGTGCCAGCAGCCCTAACACAGATACGCAGTATTTT.